This TCR beta chain stems from a study of shared T cell receptors in the human thymus (dated by TCRdb to about 2021). The study in broad terms: The study examined how self-reactive, shared T-cell receptor alpha chains are generated in the human thymus.

Spanning cysteine to phenylalanine, the CDR3 consists of 17 amino acids. Here the CDR3 DNA is all that survives: 51 bases in frame from base 1. Here V drops 3 bases and J drops 0 bases, and the junction holds 7 bases not matched to any gene. The germline V gene supplies CDR1 MGHDK and CDR2 SYGVNS. Note on this clone: No cognate antigen has been identified for it. Per-base qualities were not stored, and no clone one base away is much larger.

The library came from the immunoSEQ multiplex PCR assay. This is the immuneACCESS table as TCRdb keeps it, with only in-frame sequences that have V and J called. A part of the clones is gone; compared with another copy, unresolved V genes explain less than half, and the rest is unexplained. This sample comprises hundreds of thousands of clones, about four fifths of them detected only once. Of the sample, roughly 0.013% falls within the top ten clones. These data were also filed under a second study, of human thymus T cells. From the second report: Immunologically healthy infants undergoing open corrective cardiac surgery for congenital heart defects in Finland were used as donors. Thymus tissue was obtained as surgical resects removed during corrective cardiac surgery. Biased V and J gene segment usage appeared to be present in both thymic and peripheral blood repertoires. The related research found that thymic TCR repertoires overlapped highly between unrelated individuals. The study described the TCR alpha and beta repertoires in roughly 8 infant thymus samples and a handful of matching peripheral blood samples. The cohort included about 6 male and a couple of female infants, with donor ages spanning 7 to 244 days. After being mechanically released from the tissue, thymocytes were kept at -70 degrees C in pellets of roughly 10-33 million cells. Genomic DNA was extracted from frozen cell pellets with a QIAsymphony instrument. The immunoSEQ multiplex PCR assay was used to amplify the TCRB and TCRAD loci from a standardized amount of quality-controlled genomic DNA. The V(D)J region was spanned by amplicons of a length sufficient to cover the CDR3 and to identify V and J genes. Through the commercial immunoSEQ service, the amplicons were sequenced on an Illumina platform. Primer bias and sequencing errors were corrected as previously described, and TCRAD and TCRB were defined on the basis of the IMGT database. Repertoires were analysed with immunoSEQ Analyzer 3.0 and VDJTools, covering basic statistics, V/J segment usage, diversity estimates, rarefaction and pairwise overlap. Diversity was estimated with Chao1, ChaoE, Efron-Thisted, Shannon and inverse Simpson indices, and also on datasets down-sampled to the smallest sample. For repertoire overlap, CDR3 nucleotide sequence, V gene and J gene had to match strictly, and clustering was done by Jaccard-based multidimensional scaling. On average, thymus samples yielded about 730,000 unique TCRB clonotypes, whereas blood samples yielded about 84,000.

Here the chain combines TRBV25-1 and TRBJ1-4, with 7 central nucleotides matching TRBD1. The source is a boy younger than two with a congenital heart defect. Donor details come from another sample of the same person, matched by shared clones. Sequenced: thymocytes. The base sequence is TGTGCCAGCAGTGAGCCTGCAGGGGGAGCAACTAATGAAAAACTGTTTTTT. Translation gives CASSEPAGGATNEKLFF.